The 23 T cell receptor beta chains below all came from one sample that was sequenced in a study of T cell responses to AZD1222 COVID-19 vaccine. Assay: immunoSEQ multiplex PCR; the TCRdb copy retains only in-frame clones and omits some. The repertoire holds approximately 150,000 clones, with around 90% as singletons. Material: peripheral blood, obtained 28 days after the second dose of the MenACWY control vaccine. The receptors stem from an adult who received the MenACWY meningococcal vaccine as a control.

V gene TRBV28 combines with J gene TRBJ1-2; D gene ambiguous. Germline CDR1 is MDHEN and CDR2 is SYDVKM. Trimming took off 2 bases at V and 4 bases at J, with 8 bases between the two ends. The CDR3 consists of 13 residues. The CDR3 region is CASSLEATYGYTF. The CDR3 DNA follows: TGTGCCAGCAGTTTAGAGGCCACCTATGGCTACACCTTC.

The chain links TRBV6-5 to TRBJ1-5; perhaps TRBD1 as D (5 bases). CDR1 is MNHEY, CDR2 SVGAGI, per germline. The CDR3 sequence is 12 residues long. The V and J ends lost 6 bases and 7 bases respectively, with 10 bases between them. The CDR3 sequence: CASRGLGQPQHF. The CDR3 DNA reads as TGTGCCAGCAGGGGGCTGGGACAGCCCCAGCATTTT.

The V call is TRBV14, the J call TRBJ2-7; the D is unclear. The CDR3 extends over 13 amino acids. Germline-derived CDR1 and CDR2 are SGHDN and FVKESK. Deletions cut 1 base from V and 7 bases from J, with 11 bases between. Written as DNA, the CDR3 is TGTGCCAGCAGCCAAGGTCCAGCCTTAGAGCAGTACTTC. Translating gives CASSQGPALEQYF.

J is TRBJ1-5 and V is TRBV6-5, with 7 nucleotides matching TRBD1. J lost 7 bases, V lost 6 bases, and 9 bases had no gene match. The V gene's germline CDR1 is MNHEY and CDR2 SVGAGI. The CDR3 extends over 14 amino acids. The DNA for the CDR3 is TGTGCCAGCAGAACTGACAGGGCGGGACAGCCCCAGCATTTT. Amino acid sequence: CASRTDRAGQPQHF.

This chain links TRBV29-1 with TRBJ1-2, with a possible D match to TRBD1 (5 bases). V shed 6 bases and J shed 8 bases, with 16 bases lying between them. CDR1 and CDR2 from the germline V gene are SQVTM and ANQGSEA. The CDR3 is 12 amino acids. The CDR3, as DNA: TGCAGCGTACAGGCGGGCCTCAGGGGCTACACCTTC. This sequence encodes CSVQAGLRGYTF.

The genes are TRBV11-3 and TRBJ1-2; D is ambiguous. CDR3 length: 13 amino acids. Trimming took off 3 bases at V and 4 bases at J, with 9 bases between the two ends. Germline CDR1 is SGHNT and CDR2 is YENEEA. CDR3 loop: CASSFSGIYGYTF. Written as DNA, the CDR3 is TGTGCCAGCAGCTTTAGTGGGATCTATGGCTACACCTTC.

This sequence joins TRBV6-5 and TRBJ1-1, with D tentatively TRBD1 (6 bases). Germline V lookup: CDR1 MNHEY, CDR2 SVGAGI. V lost 8 bases and J 1 base, leaving 14 bases between the germline ends. This CDR3 has 14 residues. The CDR3 region is CASYTGTKNTEAFF. CDR3 in DNA: TGTGCCAGCTACACCGGGACAAAGAACACTGAAGCTTTCTTT.

This clone was recorded once. The rearrangement links TRBV3-1 (or the pseudogene TRBV3-2) to TRBJ2-2; TRBD1 matches 12 bases. The CDR3 is 19 residues long. V gave up 3 bases and J gave up 1 base; unmatched junction bases: 9. Germline V gives CDR1 LGHDT, CDR2 YNNKEL (reference sequence). The CDR3: CASSHSPGTGGGNTGELFF. DNA of the CDR3: TGTGCCAGCAGCCACTCCCCCGGGACAGGGGGCGGGAACACCGGGGAGCTGTTTTTT.

This clone was picked up a small number of times. V usage is TRBV7-3 and J usage is TRBJ2-5; no clear D gene. From germline, CDR1 is SGHTA and CDR2 FQGTGA. The CDR3 has 15 residues. The V gene lost 5 bases and the J gene lost 2 bases, with 15 bases spanning the gap. DNA of the CDR3: TGTGCCAGCAGCAAAGGTGGAGAAGGGCAAGAGACCCAGTACTTC. This translates into CASSKGGEGQETQYF.

This clone is a singleton in its sample. The genes are TRBV18 and TRBJ1-4; 8 bases fit TRBD1. Germline-derived CDR1 and CDR2 are KGHSH and LQKENI. This CDR3 spans 16 amino acids. V lost 3 bases, J lost 3 bases, and 6 bases stayed unmatched. In nucleotides, the CDR3 is TGTGCCAGCTCACCCTACGGACAGGGATCTAATGAAAAACTGTTTTTT. This encodes CASSPYGQGSNEKLFF.

This sequence joins TRBV24-1 and TRBJ2-1; tentatively, D is TRBD1 (6 bases). The CDR3 spans 15 residues. The V end lost 2 bases, the J end lost 5 bases, and 12 bases lay between the germline ends. The germline gives CDR1 KGHDR, CDR2 SFDVKD. CDR3 amino acids: CATSDYRVGNNEQFF. CDR3 nucleotide sequence: TGTGCCACCAGTGATTACAGGGTCGGAAACAATGAGCAGTTCTTC.

The chain uses TRBV6-1 and TRBJ1-1, with 8 positions matching TRBD1. The V gene end was trimmed by 3 bases and the J gene end by 3 bases; junction bases not matched to a gene: 6. The CDR3 loop spans 15 amino acids. CDR1 is MNHNS, CDR2 SASEGT, per germline. The CDR3 region has the DNA TGTGCCAGCAGTGACCCCAGGGGGCAGGACACTGAAGCTTTCTTT. Its protein is CASSDPRGQDTEAFF.

CDR3 protein: CASSSTSTDTQYF. The CDR3 DNA sequence: TGTGCCAGCAGCTCGACCAGCACAGATACGCAGTATTTT. The V and J genes are TRBV7-2 and TRBJ2-3, with no clear D. Germline assignment: CDR1 SGHTA and CDR2 FQGNSA. V lost 4 bases and J 0 bases, leaving 5 bases between the germline ends. This CDR3 spans 13 amino acids.

The chain carries TRBV6-4 and TRBJ1-5; D call uncertain. The V and J ends lost 6 bases and 4 bases respectively, with 13 bases between them. The length of the CDR3 is 14 residues. Germline V gene lookup returns CDR1 MRHNA and CDR2 SNTAGT. CDR3 nucleotide sequence: TGTGCCAGCAGCGCCGAGGGAGGGAATCAGCCCCAGCATTTT. It codes for CASSAEGGNQPQHF.

The chain combines TRBV27 with TRBJ1-3, with no clear D. The CDR3 covers 12 residues. CDR1 is MNHEY, CDR2 SMNVEV, per germline (reference sequence). Trimming took off 5 bases at V and 2 bases at J, with 4 bases between the two ends. CDR3: CASSGAGNTIYF. The CDR3 bases are TGTGCCAGCAGTGGGGCTGGAAACACCATATATTTT.

The chain uses TRBV27 and TRBJ2-2; 12 nucleotides align to TRBD2. The CDR3 spans 15 residues. V dropped 5 bases and J dropped 5; count of bases not matched to a gene: 3. Germline V CDR1 and CDR2: MNHEY, SMNVEV (reference sequence). The CDR3, as DNA: TGTGCCAGCAGTCCAGGGACTAGCGGGACCGGGGAGCTGTTTTTT. Residues: CASSPGTSGTGELFF.

This rearrangement joins TRBV6-5 to TRBJ2-2; perhaps TRBD2 as D (6 bases). Deletions cut 7 bases from V and 4 bases from J, with 13 bases between. The CDR3 spans 14 residues. The germline gives CDR1 MNHEY, CDR2 SVGAGI. CDR3 sequence: CASTPGVITGELFF. CDR3 DNA: TGTGCCAGCACGCCGGGGGTCATCACCGGGGAGCTGTTTTTT.

This chain links TRBV25-1 with TRBJ1-1; D is ambiguous. Per germline, CDR1 MGHDK and CDR2 SYGVNS. CDR3 length: 13 residues. Trimming took 6 bases from V and 0 from J, leaving 8 bases between them. As DNA, the CDR3 is TGTGCCAGCAGGGATTTAATGAACACTGAAGCTTTCTTT. Amino acid sequence: CASRDLMNTEAFF.

This clone was seen only once. V is TRBV4-1 and J is TRBJ2-5; TRBD2 might be the D (6 bases). The CDR3 contains 17 residues. From germline, CDR1 is MGHRA and CDR2 YSYEKL. Trimming removed 2 bases at V and 2 bases at J, with 18 bases between. The CDR3 loop reads CASSQRFTVGGQETQYF. The DNA for the CDR3 is TGCGCCAGCAGCCAAAGGTTCACCGTCGGGGGACAAGAGACCCAGTACTTC.

The CDR3 reads CASSKAGGALNEQFF. In DNA form, the CDR3 reads TGTGCCAGCAGCAAAGCGGGGGGGGCGCTCAATGAGCAGTTCTTC. V usage is TRBV2 and J usage is TRBJ2-1; 10 positions agree with TRBD2. The V gene's germline CDR1 is SNHLY and CDR2 FYNNEI. The CDR3 extends over 15 amino acids. Trimming at V came to 6 bases and at J to 6 bases, leaving 8 bases not matched to a gene. Based on the CDR3 plus reference TRBV2 and TRBJ2-1, the full variable domain is EPEVTQTPSHQVTQMGQEVILRCVPISNHLYFYWYRQILGQKVEFLVSFYNNEISEKSEIFDDQFSVERPDGSNFTLKIRSTKLEDSAMYFCASSKAGGALNEQFFGPGTRLTVL.

This chain connects TRBV12-3 or TRBV12-4 to TRBJ1-1; D is uncertain. V dropped 6 bases and J dropped 3 bases, with 11 bases sitting between them. The CDR3 runs 13 residues. The CDR3 protein is CASRATEYTEAFF. DNA of the CDR3: TGTGCCAGCAGGGCGACTGAATACACTGAAGCTTTCTTT.

This chain uses TRBV4-1 with TRBJ1-1; no firm D call. CDR3 length: 15 residues. The V gene lost 5 bases and the J gene lost 4 bases, with 17 bases spanning the gap. Germline V gives CDR1 MGHRA, CDR2 YSYEKL. CDR3 region: CASSYSTQNPTEAFF. CDR3 coding DNA: TGCGCCAGCAGCTATTCGACCCAGAATCCCACTGAAGCTTTCTTT.

The V call is TRBV5-1, the J call TRBJ1-1; weak D call: TRBD1 (5 bases). This CDR3 spans 14 amino acids. Germline CDR1 is SGHRS and CDR2 is YFSETQ. Trimming took 3 bases from V and 3 from J, leaving 12 bases between them. The CDR3 reads CASSYGTRDTEAFF. The CDR3 DNA sequence: TGCGCCAGCAGCTACGGGACTCGTGACACTGAAGCTTTCTTT.